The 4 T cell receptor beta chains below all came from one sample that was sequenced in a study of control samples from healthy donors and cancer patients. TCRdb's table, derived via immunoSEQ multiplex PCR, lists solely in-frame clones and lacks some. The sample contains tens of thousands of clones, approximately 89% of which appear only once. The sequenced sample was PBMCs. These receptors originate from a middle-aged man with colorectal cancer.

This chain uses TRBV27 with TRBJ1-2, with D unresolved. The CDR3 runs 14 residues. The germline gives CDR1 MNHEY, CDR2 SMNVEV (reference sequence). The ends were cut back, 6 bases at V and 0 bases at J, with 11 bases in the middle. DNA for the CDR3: TGTGCCAGCAGGCCCCCGGGAGCTAACTATGGCTACACCTTC. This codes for CASRPPGANYGYTF.

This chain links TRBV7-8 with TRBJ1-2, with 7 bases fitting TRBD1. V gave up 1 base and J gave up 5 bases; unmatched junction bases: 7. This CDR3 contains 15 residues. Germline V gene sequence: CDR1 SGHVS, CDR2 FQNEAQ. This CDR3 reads CASSLGDSRSYGYTF. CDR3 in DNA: TGTGCCAGCAGCTTAGGGGACAGTCGGAGTTATGGCTACACCTTC.

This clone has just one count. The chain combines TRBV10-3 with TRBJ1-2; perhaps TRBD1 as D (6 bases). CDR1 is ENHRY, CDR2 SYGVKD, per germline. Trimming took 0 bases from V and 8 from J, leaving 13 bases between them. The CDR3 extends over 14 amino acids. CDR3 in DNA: TGTGCCATCAGTGAGTCTACAGGGCAGGGAGGCTACACCTTC. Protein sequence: CAISESTGQGGYTF.

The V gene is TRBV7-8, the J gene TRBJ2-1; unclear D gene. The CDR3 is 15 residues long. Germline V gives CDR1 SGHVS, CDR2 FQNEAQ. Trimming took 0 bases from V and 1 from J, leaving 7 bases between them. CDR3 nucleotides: TGTGCCAGCAGCTTAGCTGGGGTTTCCTACAATGAGCAGTTCTTC. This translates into CASSLAGVSYNEQFF. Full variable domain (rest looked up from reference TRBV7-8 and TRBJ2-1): GAGVSQSPRYKVAKRGQDVALRCDPISGHVSLFWYQQALGQGPEFLTYFQNEAQLDKSGLPSDRFFAERPEGSVSTLKIQRTQQEDSAVYLCASSLAGVSYNEQFFGPGTRLTVL.